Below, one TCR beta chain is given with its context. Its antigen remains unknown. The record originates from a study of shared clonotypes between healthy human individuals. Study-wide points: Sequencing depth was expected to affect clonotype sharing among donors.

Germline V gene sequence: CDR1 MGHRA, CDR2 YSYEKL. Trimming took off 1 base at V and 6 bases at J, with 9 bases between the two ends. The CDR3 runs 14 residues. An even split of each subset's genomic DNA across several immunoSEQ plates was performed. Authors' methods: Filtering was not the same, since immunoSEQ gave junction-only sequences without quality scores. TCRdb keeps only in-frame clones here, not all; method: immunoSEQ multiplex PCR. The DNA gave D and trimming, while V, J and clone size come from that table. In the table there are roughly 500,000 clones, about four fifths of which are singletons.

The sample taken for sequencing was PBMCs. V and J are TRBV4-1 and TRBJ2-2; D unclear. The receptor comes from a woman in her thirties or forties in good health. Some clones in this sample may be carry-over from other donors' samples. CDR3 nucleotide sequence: TGCGCCAGCAGCCAAGGTTGGAATCCCGGGGAGCTGTTTTTT. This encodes CASSQGWNPGELFF.